This T cell receptor beta chain was identified during a study of blood T cell repertoires in COVID-19. Turning to the study itself: There were acute and convalescent COVID-19 samples, and they came from the United States, Italy and Spain.

How the authors handled the data: Estimated nucleated cell counts came from reference gene primer amplification. The data were produced by immunoSEQ multiplex PCR, yet TCRdb's version contains in-frame clones alone and is incomplete. V and J calls and clone size are those listed in that table; D and trimming were worked out from the DNA. Found here are approximately 440,000 clones, about 90% of them singletons; the top ten hold 0.6%. This CDR3 has 16 residues. Trimming took 4 bases from V and 0 from J, leaving 16 bases between them. From germline, CDR1 is LGHDT and CDR2 YNNKEL (reference sequence). This chain joins TRBV3-1 (or the pseudogene TRBV3-2) and TRBJ2-7; D is possibly TRBD2 (5 bases). This receptor was taken from a man younger than 30 who had recovered from COVID-19. The material sequenced was PBMCs or T cells enriched from blood (not recorded which). This CDR3 is CASSLRSGLSSYEQYF. The CDR3, as DNA: TGTGCCAGCAGCCTCAGGTCGGGGTTAAGCTCCTACGAGCAGTACTTC.